This is a list of T cell receptor beta chains from one sample in a study of blood T cell repertoires in COVID-19. The protocol was immunoSEQ multiplex PCR, while the TCRdb copy is restricted to in-frame clones and leaves out a portion. The repertoire includes 200,000 to 250,000 clones, over 80% of them detected once, and 0.85% to 0.9% sits in the top ten. Material: PBMCs or T cells enriched from blood (not recorded which). All receptors derive from a man aged 45-65 years who had been exposed to COVID-19. CDR3s include the opening cysteine and the closing phenylalanine or tryptophan. The D gene is left open where the match is weak.

NA	TRBV11-2	TRBJ2-5	CASSLDIQQETQYF
TRBD2	TRBV5-1	TRBJ2-1	CASSYIAGPTYNEQFF
NA	TRBV18	TRBJ1-1	CASSSWAAEAFF
TRBD1	TRBV30	TRBJ1-5	CAWNLQGVNQPQHF
TRBD2	TRBV19	TRBJ2-1	CASSTRAGGPKSEQFF
NA	TRBV5-6	TRBJ2-1	CASREEFSYNEQFF
TRBD1	TRBV3-1/TRBV3-2	TRBJ1-5	CASSHGQGASDQPQHF
NA	TRBV7-8	TRBJ1-5	CASSFTWGPNQPQHF
NA	TRBV2	TRBJ1-2	CASGGGYGYTF
TRBD1	TRBV27	TRBJ1-2	CASSPWDRGFDGYTF
TRBD2	TRBV11-3	TRBJ2-1	CASSFSGLAGDEQFF
NA	TRBV29-1	TRBJ2-1	CSVETAARYNEQFF
NA	TRBV19	TRBJ1-4	CASRDRATNEKLFF
TRBD1	TRBV11-1	TRBJ1-2	CASSRGLGSYYGYTF